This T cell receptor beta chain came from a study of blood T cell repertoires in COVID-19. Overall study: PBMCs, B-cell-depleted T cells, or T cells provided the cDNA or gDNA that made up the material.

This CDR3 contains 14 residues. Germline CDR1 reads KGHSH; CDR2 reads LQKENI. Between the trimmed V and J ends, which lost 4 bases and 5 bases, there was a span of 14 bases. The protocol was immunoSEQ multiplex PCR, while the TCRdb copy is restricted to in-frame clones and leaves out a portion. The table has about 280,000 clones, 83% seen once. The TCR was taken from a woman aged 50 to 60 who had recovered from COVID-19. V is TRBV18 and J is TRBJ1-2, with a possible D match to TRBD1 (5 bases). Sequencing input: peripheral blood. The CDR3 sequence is CASSREDSDYGYTF. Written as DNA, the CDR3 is TGTGCCAGCTCACGGGAAGACAGTGATTATGGCTACACCTTC.